This T cell receptor (beta chain) appears in the sequencing data of a study of graft-versus-host responses after intestinal transplantation. Study background: Anti-thymocyte globulin served as induction for all recipients, who then took tacrolimus and steroids for two to three years. Broader study findings: GvH clones detected in recipient marrow included some appearing first in ileum or blood.

Repertoires were generated with immunoSEQ multiplex PCR, while TCRdb's copy carries only in-frame clones and drops some. This table holds around 110,000 clones, 90% found once. With respect to this clone: What it binds is not known.

Germline V gives CDR1 SGHRS, CDR2 YFSETQ. V gave up 0 bases and J gave up 7 bases; unmatched junction bases: 4. There are 14 residues in the CDR3. The sample here was unstimulated CD4+ T cells sorted from spleen or lymph node cells, taken before intestinal transplant. This sequence joins TRBV5-1 and TRBJ2-7, with 10 bases matching TRBD1. The source is a human donor who received an intestinal transplant. CDR3 amino acids: CASSLGQGAREQYF. The CDR3 bases are TGCGCCAGCAGCTTGGGACAGGGGGCGAGGGAGCAGTACTTC.